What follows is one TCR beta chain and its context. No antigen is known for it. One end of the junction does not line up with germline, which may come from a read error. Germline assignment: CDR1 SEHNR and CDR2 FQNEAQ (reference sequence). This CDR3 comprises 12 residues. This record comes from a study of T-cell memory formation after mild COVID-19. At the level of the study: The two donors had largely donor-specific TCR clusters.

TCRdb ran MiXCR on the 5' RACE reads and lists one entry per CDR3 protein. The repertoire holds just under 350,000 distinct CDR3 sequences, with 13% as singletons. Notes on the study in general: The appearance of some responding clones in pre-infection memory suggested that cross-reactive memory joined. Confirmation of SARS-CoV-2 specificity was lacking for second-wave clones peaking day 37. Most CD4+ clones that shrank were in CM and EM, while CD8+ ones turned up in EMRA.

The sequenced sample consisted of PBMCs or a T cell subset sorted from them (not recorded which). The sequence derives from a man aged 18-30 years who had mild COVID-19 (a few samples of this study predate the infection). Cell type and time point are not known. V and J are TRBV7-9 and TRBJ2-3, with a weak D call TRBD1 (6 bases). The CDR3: CASSLAGQRDDF. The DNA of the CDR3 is TGTGCCAGCAGCTTAGCTGGACAGAGAGATGATTTT.